The 6 T cell receptor beta chains in this list originate from one sample, sequenced in a study of T cell responses to AZD1222 COVID-19 vaccine. The repertoire was sequenced with immunoSEQ multiplex PCR; TCRdb's copy has only in-frame clones and lacks some. Of about 150,000 clones listed, 92% are singletons. The input for sequencing was peripheral blood, taken on day 0 of AZD1222 vaccination. These receptors originate from an adult in good health.

The chain employs TRBV4-3 and TRBJ2-5; 8 positions match TRBD2. This CDR3 is built from 16 residues. The ends lost 0 bases at V and 0 bases at J; junction bases unmatched: 3. Germline V gives CDR1 LGHNA, CDR2 YSLEER. CDR3 protein: CASSQDLRGDQETQYF. The DNA for the CDR3 is TGCGCCAGCAGCCAAGACTTGCGGGGGGACCAAGAGACCCAGTACTTC.

The chain links TRBV6-1 to TRBJ1-1; TRBD1 is a possible D gene (6 bases). The V gene's germline CDR1 is MNHNS and CDR2 SASEGT. This CDR3 comprises 17 residues. Trimming shortened V by 1 base and J by 5 bases, and 20 bases separated the two germline ends. CDR3 nucleotides: TGTGCCAGCAGTGAAGGGTTAACAGGGAATGGTAGGACTGAAGCTTTCTTT. Residues: CASSEGLTGNGRTEAFF.

This clone came up once. The chain couples TRBV25-1 to TRBJ2-2; D ambiguous. Looked up from germline, CDR1 is MGHDK and CDR2 is SYGVNS. Trimming stripped 4 bases from V and 4 bases from J, with 7 bases between. This CDR3 region has 13 residues. The CDR3 DNA sequence: TGTGCCAGCAGTGGGCACGGCACCGGGGAGCTGTTTTTT. Its translation: CASSGHGTGELFF.

The gene calls are TRBV6-2 or TRBV6-3 and TRBJ1-2; D call uncertain. Trimming shortened V by 0 bases and J by 13 bases, and 18 bases separated the two germline ends. The CDR3 totals 14 residues. CDR1 is MNHEY and CDR2 is SVGEGT in the germline V gene. CDR3 DNA: TGTGCCAGCAGTTACTCGAAGATGGCCTCCCTCGGCACCTTC. Translated: CASSYSKMASLGTF.

This chain uses TRBV4-2 with TRBJ2-5, with TRBD2 matching over 8 bases. CDR1 and CDR2 from the germline V gene are LGHNA and YNFKEQ. J was trimmed by 5 bases and V by 1 base; bases with no gene match: 3. The CDR3 sequence is 14 residues long. CDR3 region: CASSQGGLGETQYF. The CDR3 DNA follows: TGTGCCAGCAGCCAAGGGGGACTAGGGGAGACCCAGTACTTC.

The rearrangement uses TRBV21-1 and TRBJ2-7; the D call TRBD2 from the table was never checked on the DNA. TRBV21-1 is a known pseudogene. The CDR3 consists of 20 residues. CDR3 DNA sequence: TGTGCCAGCAGCAAAAATGGAGTGTGGTCTGGGCGGGGAAGCTCCTACGAGCAGTACTTC. Its protein product is CASSKNGVWSGRGSSYEQYF.